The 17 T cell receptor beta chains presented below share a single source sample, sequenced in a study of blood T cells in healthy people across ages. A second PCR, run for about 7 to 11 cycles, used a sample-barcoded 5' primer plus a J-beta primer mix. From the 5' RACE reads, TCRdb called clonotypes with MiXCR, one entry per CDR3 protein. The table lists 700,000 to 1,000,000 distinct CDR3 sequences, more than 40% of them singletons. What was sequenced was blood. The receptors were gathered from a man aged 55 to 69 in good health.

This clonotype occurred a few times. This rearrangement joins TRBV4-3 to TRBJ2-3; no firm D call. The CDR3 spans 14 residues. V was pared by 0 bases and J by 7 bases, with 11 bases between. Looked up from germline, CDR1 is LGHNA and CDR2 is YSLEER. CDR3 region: CASSQEETSYTQYF. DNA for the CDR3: TGCGCCAGCAGCCAAGAAGAGACTTCATATACGCAGTATTTT.

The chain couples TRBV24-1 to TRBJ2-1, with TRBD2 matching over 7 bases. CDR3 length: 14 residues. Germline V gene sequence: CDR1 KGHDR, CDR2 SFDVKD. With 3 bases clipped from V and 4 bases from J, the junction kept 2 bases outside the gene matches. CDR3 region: CATSDSGAYNEQFF. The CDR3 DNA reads TGTGCCACCAGTGATAGCGGGGCTTACAATGAGCAGTTCTTC.

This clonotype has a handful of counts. Written as DNA, the CDR3 is TGTGCCAGCAGGAGACAGGGGGCTGATAATTCACCCCTCCACTTT. Protein sequence: CASRRQGADNSPLHF. The chain joins TRBV6-6 to TRBJ1-6, with 10 bases identical to TRBD1. Unmatched junction bases numbered 4, after V lost 6 bases and J lost 5 bases. The V gene's germline CDR1 is MNHNY and CDR2 SVGAGI (reference sequence). This CDR3 is built from 15 residues.

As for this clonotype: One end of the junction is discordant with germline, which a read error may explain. CDR3 nucleotide sequence: TGTACCAGCAGCAGGACAGGATACAATGAGCAGTTCTTC. Translating gives CTSSRTGYNEQFF. The chain links TRBV6-1 to TRBJ2-1, with 7 bases that match TRBD1. The CDR3 has 13 residues. CDR1 is MNHNS, CDR2 SASEGT, per germline.

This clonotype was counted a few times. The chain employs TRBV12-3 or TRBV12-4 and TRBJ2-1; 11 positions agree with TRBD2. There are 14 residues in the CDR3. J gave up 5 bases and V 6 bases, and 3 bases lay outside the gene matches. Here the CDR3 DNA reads TGTGCCAGCAGCATAGCGGGGGGGGACAATGAGCAGTTCTTC. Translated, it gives CASSIAGGDNEQFF.

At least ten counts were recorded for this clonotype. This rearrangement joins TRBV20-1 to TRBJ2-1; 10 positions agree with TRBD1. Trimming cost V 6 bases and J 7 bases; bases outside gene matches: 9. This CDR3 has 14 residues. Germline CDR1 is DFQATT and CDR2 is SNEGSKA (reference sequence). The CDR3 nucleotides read TGCAGTGCAGATACGGGACAGGGGAAGAATGAGCAGTTCTTC. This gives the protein CSADTGQGKNEQFF.

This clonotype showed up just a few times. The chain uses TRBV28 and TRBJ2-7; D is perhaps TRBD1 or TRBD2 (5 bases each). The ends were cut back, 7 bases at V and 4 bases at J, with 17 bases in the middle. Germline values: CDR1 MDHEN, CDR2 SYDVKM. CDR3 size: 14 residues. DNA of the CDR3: TGTGCCAGCAAAGGGACGGGGTTCTTGTACGAGCAGTACTTC. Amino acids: CASKGTGFLYEQYF. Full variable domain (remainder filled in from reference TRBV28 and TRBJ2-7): DVKVTQSSRYLVKRTGEKVFLECVQDMDHENMFWYRQDPGLGLRLIYFSYDVKMKEKGDIPEGYSVSREKKERFSLILESASTNQTSMYLCASKGTGFLYEQYFGPGTRLTVT.

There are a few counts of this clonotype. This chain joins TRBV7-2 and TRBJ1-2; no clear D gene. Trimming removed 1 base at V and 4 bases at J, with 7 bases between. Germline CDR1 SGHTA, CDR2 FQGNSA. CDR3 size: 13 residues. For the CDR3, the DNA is TGTGCCAGCAGCTTAGAGGTATCCTATGGCTACACCTTC. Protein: CASSLEVSYGYTF.

For the CDR3, the DNA is TGTGCCAGCAGTTACCAACTTACCGGGACAGGGAATTCACCCCTCCACTTT. Its translation: CASSYQLTGTGNSPLHF. V gene TRBV6-6 combines with J gene TRBJ1-6; 9 nucleotides line up with TRBD1. Germline trimming cut 2 bases from V and 7 bases from J; bases unmatched to any gene: 9. Germline values: CDR1 MNHNY, CDR2 SVGAGI (reference sequence). The CDR3 has 17 amino acids.

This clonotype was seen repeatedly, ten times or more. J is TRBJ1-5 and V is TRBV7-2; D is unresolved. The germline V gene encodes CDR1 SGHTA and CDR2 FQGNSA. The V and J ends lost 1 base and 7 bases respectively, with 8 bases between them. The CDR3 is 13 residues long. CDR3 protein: CASSLDMQQPQHF. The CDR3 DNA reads TGTGCCAGCAGCTTAGATATGCAACAGCCCCAGCATTTT.

This CDR3 is CSVHPGGGCEQYF. The CDR3 DNA reads as TGCAGCGTACATCCCGGCGGCGGCTGCGAGCAGTACTTC. The chain has TRBV29-1 and TRBJ2-7; D is uncertain. The CDR3 runs 13 residues. Germline CDR1 SQVTM, CDR2 ANQGSEA. The V and J ends lost 6 bases and 6 bases respectively, with 18 bases between them.

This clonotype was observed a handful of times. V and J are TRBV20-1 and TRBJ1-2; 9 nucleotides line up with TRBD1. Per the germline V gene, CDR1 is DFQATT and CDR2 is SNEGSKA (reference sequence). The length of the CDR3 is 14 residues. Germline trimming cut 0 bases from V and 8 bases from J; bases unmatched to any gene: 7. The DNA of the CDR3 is TGCAGTGCTAGAGATTACAGGGGGCTTAGGGGCTACACCTTC. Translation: CSARDYRGLRGYTF.

The CDR3 protein is CSVESARVPDGYTF. CDR3 coding DNA: TGCAGCGTTGAATCGGCCAGGGTCCCTGATGGCTACACCTTC. V gene TRBV29-1 combines with J gene TRBJ1-2; a weak D match, TRBD1 (5 bases). CDR1 is SQVTM and CDR2 is ANQGSEA in the germline V gene. V lost 2 bases, J lost 6 bases, and 16 bases lay in between. CDR3 length: 14 amino acids.

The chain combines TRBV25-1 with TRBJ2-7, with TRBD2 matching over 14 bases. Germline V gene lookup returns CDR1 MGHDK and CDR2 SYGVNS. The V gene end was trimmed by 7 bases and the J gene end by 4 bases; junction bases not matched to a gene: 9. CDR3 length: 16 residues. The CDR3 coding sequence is TGTGCCAGCACCCACTACCGGACTAGCGGGGGGTACGAGCAGTACTTC. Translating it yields CASTHYRTSGGYEQYF.

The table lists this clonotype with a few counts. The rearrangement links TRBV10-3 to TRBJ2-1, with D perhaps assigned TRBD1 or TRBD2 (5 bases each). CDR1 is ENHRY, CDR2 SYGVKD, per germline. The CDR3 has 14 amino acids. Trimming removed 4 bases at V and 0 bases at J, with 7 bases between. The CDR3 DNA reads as TGTGCCATCAGTGGAGGGGACTCCTACAATGAGCAGTTCTTC. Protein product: CAISGGDSYNEQFF.

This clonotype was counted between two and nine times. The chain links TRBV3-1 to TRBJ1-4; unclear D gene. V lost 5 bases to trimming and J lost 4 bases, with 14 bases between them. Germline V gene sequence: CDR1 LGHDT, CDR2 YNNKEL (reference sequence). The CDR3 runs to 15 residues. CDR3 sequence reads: CASSTRTAVNEKLFF. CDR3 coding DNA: TGTGCCAGCAGCACCCGGACGGCAGTTAATGAAAAACTGTTTTTT.

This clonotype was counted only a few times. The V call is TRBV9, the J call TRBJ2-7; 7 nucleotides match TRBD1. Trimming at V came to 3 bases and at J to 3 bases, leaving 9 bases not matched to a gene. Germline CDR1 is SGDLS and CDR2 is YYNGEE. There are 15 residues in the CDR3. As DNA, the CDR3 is TGTGCCAGCAGCGCTGGGGACAGCAGACTCTACGAGCAGTACTTC. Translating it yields CASSAGDSRLYEQYF.